Shown below are 25 T cell receptor beta chains from a single sample sequenced in a study of T cell changes during pregnancy in multiple sclerosis. Produced via immunoSEQ multiplex PCR; TCRdb's table is partial and in-frame only. The sample shows fewer than 25,000 clones, roughly 91% of them seen only once. The input for sequencing was CD8+ T cells from peripheral blood mononuclear cells, taken in the first trimester of pregnancy. These receptors all come from a female donor with multiple sclerosis, enrolled in a pregnancy study.

V usage is TRBV9 and J usage is TRBJ2-3, with a possible D match to TRBD2 (6 bases). The ends were cut back, 0 bases at V and 0 bases at J, with 17 bases in the middle. The CDR3 is 18 amino acids. Germline-derived CDR1 and CDR2 are SGDLS and YYNGEE. The CDR3 here is CASSVAGRERTSTDTQYF. The CDR3 DNA reads TGTGCCAGCAGCGTAGCTGGTCGGGAGCGGACTAGCACAGATACGCAGTATTTT.

The CDR3 region is CASSRAGAGTDTQYF. The CDR3, as DNA: TGTGCCAGCAGTCGAGCGGGGGCGGGCACAGATACGCAGTATTTT. The chain employs TRBV27 and TRBJ2-3; 8 bases align to TRBD2. The CDR3 runs to 15 residues. V lost 5 bases, J lost 1 base, and 5 bases stayed unmatched. Per germline, CDR1 MNHEY and CDR2 SMNVEV (reference sequence).

The chain couples TRBV28 to TRBJ2-3; D may be TRBD2 (5 bases). The germline CDR1 and CDR2 sequences are MDHEN and SYDVKM. V dropped 3 bases and J dropped 2 bases, with 18 bases sitting between them. The CDR3 has 17 amino acids. The CDR3 nucleotides read TGTGCCAGCAGTTTCCTCTATGCGGGCGGATTCACAGATACGCAGTATTTT. Translated, it gives CASSFLYAGGFTDTQYF.

The CDR3 reads CASTDLGQDNQPQHF. CDR3 nucleotide sequence: TGTGCCAGCACCGACCTTGGACAGGATAATCAGCCCCAGCATTTT. The chain links TRBV28 to TRBJ1-5, with 7 positions matching TRBD1. V lost 7 bases and J lost 4; bases outside the gene matches: 10. CDR1 and CDR2 (germline): MDHEN, SYDVKM. This CDR3 has 15 residues.

The chain employs TRBV27 and TRBJ2-7; 8 bases map to TRBD2. CDR1 and CDR2 (germline): MNHEY, SMNVEV (reference sequence). The CDR3 extends over 15 amino acids. Unmatched junction bases numbered 15, after V lost 9 bases and J lost 5 bases. The CDR3 region has the DNA TGTGCCAGTGCCTTCGCGGGAGGATCCCTAGACGAGCAGTACTTC. It yields the protein CASAFAGGSLDEQYF.

The V and J genes are TRBV5-1 and TRBJ2-7, with D unresolved. V lost 1 base, J lost 0 bases, and 8 bases lay in between. The germline CDR1 and CDR2 sequences are SGHRS and YFSETQ. The CDR3 is 14 amino acids. The CDR3 DNA sequence: TGCGCCAGCAGCTTGTCCCAGGACTCCTACGAGCAGTACTTC. As protein: CASSLSQDSYEQYF. The full variable domain, with the rest looked up from reference TRBV5-1 and TRBJ2-7, is KAGVTQTPRYLIKTRGQQVTLSCSPISGHRSVSWYQQTPGQGLQFLFEYFSETQRNKGNFPGRFSGRQFSNSRSEMNVSTLELGDSALYLCASSLSQDSYEQYFGPGTRLTVT.

The chain uses TRBV6-5 and TRBJ2-7; 8 positions match TRBD1. The ends lost 2 bases at V and 2 bases at J; junction bases unmatched: 2. CDR1 and CDR2 (germline): MNHEY, SVGAGI. The CDR3 runs to 14 residues. Here the CDR3 DNA reads TGTGCCAGCAGTTACGGACAGGGCACCTACGAGCAGTACTTC. Translating gives CASSYGQGTYEQYF.

The genes are TRBV27 and TRBJ2-7; 14 nucleotides match TRBD2. The CDR3 has 16 amino acids. The germline V gene encodes CDR1 MNHEY and CDR2 SMNVEV (reference sequence). V was clipped by 5 bases and J by 3 bases; unmatched bases: 6. The CDR3, as DNA: TGTGCCAGCAGTCTACGAGGACTAGCGGGAGGCTACGAGCAGTACTTC. Translation: CASSLRGLAGGYEQYF.

In the case of this clone: The junction departs from the called germline gene at one end, perhaps through a read error. This CDR3 reads CASSLLEGANEQYF. Written as DNA, the CDR3 is TGTGCTAGCAGCTTACTGGAGGGGGCCAACGAGCAGTACTTC. This chain uses TRBV7-7 with TRBJ2-7; D may be TRBD1 (7 bases). Looked up from germline, CDR1 is SSHAT and CDR2 is FNYEAQ (reference sequence). CDR3 length: 14 residues.

The DNA of the CDR3 is TGTGCCAGCAGTGACCTCAGCGGCGGCTACAATGAGCAGTTCTTC. As protein: CASSDLSGGYNEQFF. The chain uses TRBV6-1 and TRBJ2-1, with D possibly matching TRBD2 (5 bases). Trimming shortened V by 3 bases and J by 3 bases, and 12 bases separated the two germline ends. The CDR3 sequence is 15 residues long. Germline-derived CDR1 and CDR2 are MNHNS and SASEGT.

There are a few counts of this clone. The chain recombines TRBV6-4 with TRBJ2-1; D gene uncertain. The CDR3 extends over 13 amino acids. The V gene's germline CDR1 is MRHNA and CDR2 SNTAGT. V lost 3 bases, J lost 10 bases, and 13 bases lay in between. The CDR3 is CASSEDDLGEQFF. DNA of the CDR3: TGTGCCAGCAGTGAAGACGACCTCGGGGAGCAGTTCTTC.

This chain joins TRBV4-3 and TRBJ2-7; the match to TRBD2 covers 7 bases. Unmatched junction bases numbered 4, after V lost 0 bases and J lost 2 bases. Per germline, CDR1 LGHNA and CDR2 YSLEER. The CDR3 consists of 15 residues. The CDR3 here is CASSQDKRGPYEQYF. The CDR3, as DNA: TGCGCCAGCAGCCAAGATAAGCGGGGACCCTACGAGCAGTACTTC.

The chain links TRBV5-4 to TRBJ2-5; 8 bases agree with TRBD2. The V and J ends lost 4 bases and 3 bases, in that order; junction bases with no gene match: 5. In germline, CDR1 is SGHNT, CDR2 YYREEE (reference sequence). This CDR3 has 14 residues. The CDR3 reads CASSELLAEETQYF. CDR3 nucleotides: TGTGCCAGCAGCGAACTACTAGCGGAAGAGACCCAGTACTTC.

The rearrangement uses TRBV6-5 and TRBJ2-7, with 8 positions matching TRBD1. J lost 6 bases, V lost 0 bases, and 10 bases had no gene match. Germline V gene sequence: CDR1 MNHEY, CDR2 SVGAGI. The CDR3 totals 16 residues. The CDR3 is CASSYSAIGQGGEQYF. CDR3 nucleotide sequence: TGTGCCAGCAGTTACTCGGCTATAGGACAGGGTGGCGAGCAGTACTTC.

CDR3 residues: CASSLTSGTYNEQFF. In DNA form, the CDR3 reads TGTGCCAGCAGCCTGACTAGCGGGACCTACAATGAGCAGTTCTTC. This chain uses TRBV5-4 with TRBJ2-1, with 11 bases aligning to TRBD2. Germline assignment: CDR1 SGHNT and CDR2 YYREEE (reference sequence). The CDR3 has 15 amino acids. V shed 4 bases and J 2 bases; nucleotides not matched to a gene: 2.

V and J are TRBV7-3 and TRBJ2-3; D may be TRBD2 (6 bases). Germline CDR1 and CDR2: SGHTA and FQGTGA. Between the trimmed V and J ends, which lost 2 bases and 2 bases, there was a span of 8 bases. The CDR3 consists of 14 residues. For the CDR3, the DNA is TGTGCCAGCAGCTTAGGGACTTACACAGATACGCAGTATTTT. Translation: CASSLGTYTDTQYF.

The chain has TRBV14 and TRBJ2-6, with 8 nucleotides matching TRBD1. This CDR3 spans 16 amino acids. Germline trimming cut 4 bases from V and 4 bases from J; bases unmatched to any gene: 6. The germline V gene has CDR1 SGHDN and CDR2 FVKESK. The CDR3 here is CASSPWGTGGANVLTF. The CDR3 DNA reads TGTGCCAGCAGCCCCTGGGGGACAGGCGGGGCCAACGTCCTGACTTTC. The full variable domain, its missing parts supplied by reference TRBV14 and TRBJ2-6, is EAGVTQFPSHSVIEKGQTVTLRCDPISGHDNLYWYRRVMGKEIKFLLHFVKESKQDESGMPNNRFLAERTGGTYSTLKVQPAELEDSGVYFCASSPWGTGGANVLTFGAGSRLTVL.

Here the CDR3 DNA reads TGCGCCAGCAGCCAAGGTCCAGGGGGAACCTACGAGCAGTACTTC. Protein: CASSQGPGGTYEQYF. The chain has TRBV4-1 and TRBJ2-7; 7 nucleotides match TRBD1. V gave up 1 base and J gave up 2 bases; unmatched junction bases: 5. Germline V gene sequence: CDR1 MGHRA, CDR2 YSYEKL. The CDR3 runs to 15 residues.

The rearrangement links TRBV30 to TRBJ2-1; TRBD2 aligns across 16 bases. From germline, CDR1 is GTSNPN and CDR2 SVGIG (reference sequence). CDR3 length: 17 residues. Trimming took 5 bases from V and 8 from J; bases not matched to a gene: 12. CDR3 coding DNA: TGTGCCTGGGAGGGACTAGCGGGAGGGCCGTTTAGTGATGAGCAGTTCTTC. This gives the protein CAWEGLAGGPFSDEQFF.

The rearrangement links TRBV18 to TRBJ2-7; D possibly corresponds to TRBD2 (5 bases). The V and J ends lost 1 base and 0 bases respectively, with 7 bases between them. The CDR3 has 14 amino acids. Germline V CDR1 and CDR2: KGHSH, LQKENI. The CDR3 DNA reads as TGTGCCAGCTCACCACGAGGGTACTCCTACGAGCAGTACTTC. Its protein product is CASSPRGYSYEQYF.

The V gene is TRBV4-2, the J gene TRBJ2-7, with D tentatively TRBD1 (6 bases). Germline V lookup: CDR1 LGHNA, CDR2 YNFKEQ. The CDR3 spans 16 residues. V lost 0 bases and J 1 base, leaving 13 bases between the germline ends. The CDR3 region has the DNA TGTGCCAGCAGCCAAGATGAGGGGGTCCCTTCCTACGAGCAGTACTTC. Translation: CASSQDEGVPSYEQYF.

V is TRBV15 and J is TRBJ2-7; 11 bases match TRBD2. V lost 5 bases, J lost 1 base, and 4 bases stayed unmatched. The CDR3 length is 15 residues. Germline CDR1 is LNHNV and CDR2 is YYDKDF (reference sequence). In DNA, the CDR3 is TGTGCCACCAGCGCACTAGCGGGAGCATCCTACGAGCAGTACTTC. Amino acid sequence: CATSALAGASYEQYF.

This chain joins TRBV20-1 and TRBJ2-5; 8 bases agree with TRBD2. CDR3 length: 10 amino acids. Germline trimming cut 1 base from V and 14 bases from J; bases unmatched to any gene: 3. The germline CDR1 and CDR2 sequences are DFQATT and SNEGSKA (reference sequence). The CDR3 nucleotides are TGCAGTGCTAGAGCAAGGACTAGCTACTTC. Residues: CSARARTSYF.

V gene TRBV9 combines with J gene TRBJ1-5, with D unresolved. The CDR3 loop spans 14 amino acids. Trimming removed 0 bases at V and 0 bases at J, with 4 bases between. Germline values: CDR1 SGDLS, CDR2 YYNGEE. CDR3 amino acids: CASSVESSNQPQHF. The CDR3 DNA sequence: TGTGCCAGCAGCGTAGAGAGTAGCAATCAGCCCCAGCATTTT.

The V gene is TRBV5-1, the J gene TRBJ2-1, with D possibly being TRBD2 (5 bases). Germline V gives CDR1 SGHRS, CDR2 YFSETQ. The CDR3 is 14 residues long. V was pared by 2 bases and J by 8 bases, with 14 bases between. In nucleotides, the CDR3 is TGCGCCAGCAGCTTCGGTGCGGGCTCGGATGAGCAGTTCTTC. It codes for CASSFGAGSDEQFF.